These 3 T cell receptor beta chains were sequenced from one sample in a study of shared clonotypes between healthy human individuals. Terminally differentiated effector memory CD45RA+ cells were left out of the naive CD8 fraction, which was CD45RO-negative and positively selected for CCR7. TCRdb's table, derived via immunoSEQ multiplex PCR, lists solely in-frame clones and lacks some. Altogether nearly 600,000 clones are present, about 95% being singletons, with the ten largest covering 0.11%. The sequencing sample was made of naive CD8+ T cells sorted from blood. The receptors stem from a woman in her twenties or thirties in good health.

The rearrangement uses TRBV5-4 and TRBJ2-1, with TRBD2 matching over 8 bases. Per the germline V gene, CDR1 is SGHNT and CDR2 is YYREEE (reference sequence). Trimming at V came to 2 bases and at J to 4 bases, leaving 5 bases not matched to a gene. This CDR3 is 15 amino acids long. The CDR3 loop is CASSLAGETYNEQFF. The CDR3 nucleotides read TGTGCCAGCAGCTTAGCGGGGGAAACGTACAATGAGCAGTTCTTC.

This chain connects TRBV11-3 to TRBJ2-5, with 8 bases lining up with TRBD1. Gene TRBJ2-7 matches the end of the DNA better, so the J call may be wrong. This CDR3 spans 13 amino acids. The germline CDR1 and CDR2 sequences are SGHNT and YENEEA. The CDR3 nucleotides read TGTGCCAGCAGCGACAGGGGATCCTACGAGCAGTACTTC. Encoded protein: CASSDRGSYEQYF.

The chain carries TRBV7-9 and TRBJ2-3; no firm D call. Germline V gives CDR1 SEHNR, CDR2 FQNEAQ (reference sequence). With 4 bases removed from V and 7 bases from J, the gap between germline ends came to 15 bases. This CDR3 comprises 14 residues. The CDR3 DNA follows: TGTGCCAGCAGCTCGCTCCGAGCAAAGTATACGCAGTATTTT. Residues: CASSSLRAKYTQYF.